Reported below is one TCR beta chain. What it binds is not known. The PCR used 60 Vbeta and 13 Jbeta primers. Generated by immunoSEQ multiplex PCR, the TCRdb table keeps only in-frame clones and is missing some. The sample lists around 120,000 clones; around 83% were seen once. CDR3 length: 15 amino acids. V lost 8 bases and J lost 0, with 14 bases in between. Looked up from germline, CDR1 is MDHEN and CDR2 is SYDVKM. The data were taken from a study of cytomegalovirus exposure and HLA in healthy donors. Turning to the study itself: Of the donors genotyped, several hundred in all, 80% to 85% fell in the Caucasian-associated ancestry cluster. Study-wide results and limits: One later analysis reportedly identified an Asian-associated ancestry cluster that showed fewer N-insertions than the approximately 700-donor mean. Being productive about 90% or about 30% of the time was typical of most TCR beta V segments in an earlier analysis.

The chain is built from TRBV28 and TRBJ1-3; TRBD1 might be the D (5 bases). The TCR comes from a human donor in good health. What was sequenced was PBMCs. Here the CDR3 reads CASWVPGLSGNTIYF. Written as DNA, the CDR3 is TGTGCCAGCTGGGTACCAGGGCTCTCTGGAAACACCATATATTTT. The variable domain in full, with the rest retrieved from reference TRBV28 and TRBJ1-3, is DVKVTQSSRYLVKRTGEKVFLECVQDMDHENMFWYRQDPGLGLRLIYFSYDVKMKEKGDIPEGYSVSREKKERFSLILESASTNQTSMYLCASWVPGLSGNTIYFGEGSWLTVV.